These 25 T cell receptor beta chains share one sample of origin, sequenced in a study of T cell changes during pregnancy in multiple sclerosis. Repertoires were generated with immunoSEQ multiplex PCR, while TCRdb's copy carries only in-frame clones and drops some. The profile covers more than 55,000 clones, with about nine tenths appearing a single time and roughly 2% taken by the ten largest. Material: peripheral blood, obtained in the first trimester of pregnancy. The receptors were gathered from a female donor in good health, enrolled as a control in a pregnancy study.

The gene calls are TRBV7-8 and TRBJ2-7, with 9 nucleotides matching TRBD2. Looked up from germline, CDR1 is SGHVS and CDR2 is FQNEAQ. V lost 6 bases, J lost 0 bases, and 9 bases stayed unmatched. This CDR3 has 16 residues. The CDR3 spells CASRILAGVYSYEQYF. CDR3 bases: TGTGCCAGCAGGATCTTAGCGGGAGTCTACTCCTACGAGCAGTACTTC.

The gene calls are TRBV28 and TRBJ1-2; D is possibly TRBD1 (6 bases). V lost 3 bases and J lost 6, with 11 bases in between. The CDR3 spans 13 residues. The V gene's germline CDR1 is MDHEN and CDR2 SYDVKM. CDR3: CASSLRRGHGYTF. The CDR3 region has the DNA TGTGCCAGCAGTTTGCGCAGGGGACATGGCTACACCTTC.

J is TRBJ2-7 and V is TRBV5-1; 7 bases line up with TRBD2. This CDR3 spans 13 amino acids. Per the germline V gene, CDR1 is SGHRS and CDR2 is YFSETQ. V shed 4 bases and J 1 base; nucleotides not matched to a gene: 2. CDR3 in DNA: TGCGCCAGCAGCAGCGGGATTTCCTACGAGCAGTACTTC. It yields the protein CASSSGISYEQYF.

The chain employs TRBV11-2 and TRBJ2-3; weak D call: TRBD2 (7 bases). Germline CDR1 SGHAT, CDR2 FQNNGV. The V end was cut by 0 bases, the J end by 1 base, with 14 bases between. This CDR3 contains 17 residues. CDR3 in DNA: TGTGCCAGCAGCTTAGAGGGCAGGGGAGGGGGCACAGATACGCAGTATTTT. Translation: CASSLEGRGGGTDTQYF. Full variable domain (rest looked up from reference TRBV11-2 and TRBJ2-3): EAGVAQSPRYKIIEKRQSVAFWCNPISGHATLYWYQQILGQGPKLLIQFQNNGVVDDSQLPKDRFSAERLKGVDSTLKIQPAKLEDSAVYLCASSLEGRGGGTDTQYFGPGTRLTVL.

DNA of the CDR3: TGTGCCAGCAGCTTGGGACAGCGCTATGGCTACACCTTC. Its protein is CASSLGQRYGYTF. V gene TRBV5-4 combines with J gene TRBJ1-2; TRBD1 might be the D (5 bases). Looked up from germline, CDR1 is SGHNT and CDR2 is YYREEE (reference sequence). V lost 0 bases and J 4 bases, leaving 7 bases between the germline ends. The CDR3 is made up of 13 amino acids. The full variable domain, in which reference TRBV5-4 and TRBJ1-2 provide the parts outside the CDR3, is ETGVTQSPTHLIKTRGQQVTLRCSSQSGHNTVSWYQQALGQGPQFIFQYYREEENGRGNFPPRFSGLQFPNYSSELNVNALELDDSALYLCASSLGQRYGYTFGSGTRLTVV.

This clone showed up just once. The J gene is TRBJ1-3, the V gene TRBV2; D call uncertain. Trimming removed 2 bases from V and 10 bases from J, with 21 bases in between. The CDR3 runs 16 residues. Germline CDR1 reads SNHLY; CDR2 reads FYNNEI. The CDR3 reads CASSESPGEGEETIYF. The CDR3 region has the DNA TGTGCCAGCAGTGAAAGCCCTGGGGAGGGTGAAGAAACCATATATTTT.

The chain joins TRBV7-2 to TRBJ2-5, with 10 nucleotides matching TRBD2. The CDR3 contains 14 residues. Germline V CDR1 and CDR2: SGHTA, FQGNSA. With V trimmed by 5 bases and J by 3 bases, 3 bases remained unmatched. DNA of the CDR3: TGTGCCAGCAGCATGGGACTAGCGAAAGAGACCCAGTACTTC. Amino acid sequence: CASSMGLAKETQYF. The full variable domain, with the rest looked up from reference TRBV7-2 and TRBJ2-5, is GAGVSQSPSNKVTEKGKDVELRCDPISGHTALYWYRQSLGQGLEFLIYFQGNSAPDKSGLPSDRFSAERTGGSVSTLTIQRTQQEDSAVYLCASSMGLAKETQYFGPGTRLLVL.

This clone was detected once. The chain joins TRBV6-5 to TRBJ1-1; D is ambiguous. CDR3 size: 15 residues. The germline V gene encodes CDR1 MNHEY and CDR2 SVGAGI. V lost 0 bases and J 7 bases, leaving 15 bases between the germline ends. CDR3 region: CASSYSKWAHFEAFF. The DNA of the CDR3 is TGTGCCAGCAGTTACTCGAAATGGGCCCACTTTGAAGCTTTCTTT.

Here the CDR3 reads CAWSPGQGVEKLFF. CDR3 nucleotides: TGTGCCTGGAGCCCCGGACAGGGAGTTGAAAAACTGTTTTTT. The rearrangement joins TRBV30 to TRBJ1-4, with 8 bases that match TRBD1. V trimming: 3 bases; J trimming: 7 bases; junction bases outside the gene matches: 7. CDR1 is GTSNPN and CDR2 is SVGIG in the germline V gene (reference sequence). The CDR3 is made up of 14 amino acids.

The CDR3 sequence is CASPDSGNDEQYF. The DNA for the CDR3 is TGTGCCAGCCCGGACAGTGGGAATGACGAGCAGTACTTC. V gene TRBV18 combines with J gene TRBJ2-7, with D possibly being TRBD1 (6 bases). The germline gives CDR1 KGHSH, CDR2 LQKENI. The CDR3 covers 13 residues. Deletions cut 8 bases from V and 5 bases from J, with 16 bases between.

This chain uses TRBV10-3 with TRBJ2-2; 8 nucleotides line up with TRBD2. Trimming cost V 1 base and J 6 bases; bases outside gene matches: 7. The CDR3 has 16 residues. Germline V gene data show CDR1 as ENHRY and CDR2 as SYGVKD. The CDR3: CAISEYVSGSAGELFF. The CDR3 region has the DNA TGTGCCATCAGTGAGTACGTCAGCGGGAGTGCCGGGGAGCTGTTTTTT.

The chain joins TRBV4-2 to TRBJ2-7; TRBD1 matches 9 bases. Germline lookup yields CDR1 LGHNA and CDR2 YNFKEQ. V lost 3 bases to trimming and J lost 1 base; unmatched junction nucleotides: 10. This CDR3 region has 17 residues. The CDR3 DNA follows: TGTGCCAGCAGCCACGCTACACCGGGACAGGGATCCTACGAGCAGTACTTC. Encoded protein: CASSHATPGQGSYEQYF.

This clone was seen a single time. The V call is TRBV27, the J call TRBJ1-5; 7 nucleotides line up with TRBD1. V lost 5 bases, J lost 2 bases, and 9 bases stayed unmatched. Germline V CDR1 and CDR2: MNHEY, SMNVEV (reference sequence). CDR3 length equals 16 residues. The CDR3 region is CASSPQGQGGNQPQHF. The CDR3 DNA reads TGTGCCAGCAGTCCCCAGGGGCAGGGGGGCAATCAGCCCCAGCATTTT.

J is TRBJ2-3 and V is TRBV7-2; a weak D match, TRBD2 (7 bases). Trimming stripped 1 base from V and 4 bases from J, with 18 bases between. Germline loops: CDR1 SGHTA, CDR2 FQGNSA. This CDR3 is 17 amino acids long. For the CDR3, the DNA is TGTGCCAGCAGCTTAGGGACCCGGGGGGCCGGGGCAGATACGCAGTATTTT. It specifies CASSLGTRGAGADTQYF.

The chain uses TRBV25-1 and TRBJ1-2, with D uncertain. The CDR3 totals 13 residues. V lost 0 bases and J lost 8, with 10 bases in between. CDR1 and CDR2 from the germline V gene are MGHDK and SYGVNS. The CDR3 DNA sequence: TGTGCCAGCAGTGAATATACGGGGATCGGCTACACCTTC. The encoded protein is CASSEYTGIGYTF.

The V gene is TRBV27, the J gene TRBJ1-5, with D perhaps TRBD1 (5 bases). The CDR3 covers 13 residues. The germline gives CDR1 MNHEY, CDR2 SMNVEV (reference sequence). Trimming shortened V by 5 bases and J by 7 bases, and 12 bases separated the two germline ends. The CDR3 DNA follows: TGTGCCAGCAGTCCGACAGTTTACCAGCCCCAGCATTTT. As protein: CASSPTVYQPQHF.

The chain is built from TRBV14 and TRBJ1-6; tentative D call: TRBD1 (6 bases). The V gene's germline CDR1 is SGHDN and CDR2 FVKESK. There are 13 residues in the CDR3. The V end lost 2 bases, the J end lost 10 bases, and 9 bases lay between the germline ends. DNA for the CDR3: TGTGCCAGCAGCCAAACAGGGTTCTCACCCCTCCACTTT. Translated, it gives CASSQTGFSPLHF.

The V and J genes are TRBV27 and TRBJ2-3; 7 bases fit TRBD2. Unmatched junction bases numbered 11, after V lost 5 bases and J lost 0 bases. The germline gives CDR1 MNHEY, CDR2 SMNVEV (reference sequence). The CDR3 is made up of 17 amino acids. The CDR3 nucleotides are TGTGCCAGCAGTAGGAAAACTAGCGCGGCTAGCACAGATACGCAGTATTTT. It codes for CASSRKTSAASTDTQYF.

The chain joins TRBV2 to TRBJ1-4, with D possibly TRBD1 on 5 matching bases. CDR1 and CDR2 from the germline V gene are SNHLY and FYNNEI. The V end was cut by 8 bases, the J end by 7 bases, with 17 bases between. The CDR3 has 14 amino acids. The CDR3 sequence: CASVRGAGSEKLFF. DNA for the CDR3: TGTGCCAGCGTAAGAGGAGCAGGGTCTGAAAAACTGTTTTTT.

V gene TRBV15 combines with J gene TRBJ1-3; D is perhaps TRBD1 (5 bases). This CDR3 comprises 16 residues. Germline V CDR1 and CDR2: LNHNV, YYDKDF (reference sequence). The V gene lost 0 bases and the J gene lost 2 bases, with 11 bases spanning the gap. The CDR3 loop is CATSRDLDRAGNTIYF. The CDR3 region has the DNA TGTGCCACCAGCAGAGATCTCGACAGAGCTGGAAACACCATATATTTT. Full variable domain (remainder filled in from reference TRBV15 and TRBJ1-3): DAMVIQNPRYQVTQFGKPVTLSCSQTLNHNVMYWYQQKSSQAPKLLFHYYDKDFNNEADTPDNFQSRRPNTSFCFLDIRSPGLGDTAMYLCATSRDLDRAGNTIYFGEGSWLTVV.

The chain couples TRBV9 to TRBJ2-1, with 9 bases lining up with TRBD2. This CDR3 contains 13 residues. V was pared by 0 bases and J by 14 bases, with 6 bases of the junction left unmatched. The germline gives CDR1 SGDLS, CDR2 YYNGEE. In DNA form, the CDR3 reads TGTGCCAGCAGCGTAGAGCTAGCGGGGAGGGAGTTCTTC. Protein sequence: CASSVELAGREFF.

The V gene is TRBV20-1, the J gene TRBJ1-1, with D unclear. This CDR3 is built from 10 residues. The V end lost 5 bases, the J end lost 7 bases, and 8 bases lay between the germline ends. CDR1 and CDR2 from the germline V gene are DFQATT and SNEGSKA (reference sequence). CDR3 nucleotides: TGCAGTGCTGCGACGGGTGAAGCTTTCTTT. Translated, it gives CSAATGEAFF.

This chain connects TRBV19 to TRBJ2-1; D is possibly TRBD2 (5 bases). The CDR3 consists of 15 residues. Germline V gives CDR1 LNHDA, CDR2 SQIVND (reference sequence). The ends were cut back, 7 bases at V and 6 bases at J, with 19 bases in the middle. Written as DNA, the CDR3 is TGTGCCAGTAACCCTTCGGGGTTTTTAGGCAATGAGCAGTTCTTC. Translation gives CASNPSGFLGNEQFF.

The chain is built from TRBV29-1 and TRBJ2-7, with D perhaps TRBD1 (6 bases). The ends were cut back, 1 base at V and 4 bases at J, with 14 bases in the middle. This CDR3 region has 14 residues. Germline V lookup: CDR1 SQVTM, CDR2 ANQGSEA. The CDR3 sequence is CSVEAQGRPYEQYF. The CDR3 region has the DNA TGCAGCGTTGAAGCACAGGGTCGACCGTACGAGCAGTACTTC.

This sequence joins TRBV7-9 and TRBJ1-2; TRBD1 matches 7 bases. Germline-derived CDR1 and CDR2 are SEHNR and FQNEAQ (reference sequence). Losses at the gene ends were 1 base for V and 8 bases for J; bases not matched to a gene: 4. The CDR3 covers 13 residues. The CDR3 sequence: CASSLEGQRGYTF. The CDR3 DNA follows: TGTGCCAGCAGCTTAGAGGGACAGCGGGGCTACACCTTC.